Listed here is a single T cell receptor (beta chain). This receptor's antigen is unknown. One base away there is no much larger clone; base qualities are not given. The sample comes from a study of T cell responses to AZD1222 COVID-19 vaccine (dated by TCRdb to the early 2020s). The study in broad terms: A total of about 230 trial participants underwent TCR sequencing, of whom 207 received two doses of AZD1222 and some 26 received two doses of the MenACWY control vaccine. Enrollment into the trials was organized by age into subgroups of 18-55, 56-69 and 70-plus years, and those subgroups contained approximately 160, 26 and 62 TCR-sequenced participants, respectively.

The time point tag for this specimen amounts to: baseline before first vaccination. Read against the paper, the sample's treatment or condition label means: meningococcal conjugate vaccine given as trial control. Vaccinee samples were obtained from the UK trials COV001 and COV002, which included a single-blind randomized controlled phase 2/3 trial of AZD1222 (ChAdOx1 nCoV-19) in healthy adults. Trial participant PBMC samples were collected at day 0 and day 28 after the second dose for TCRbeta chain sequencing. On the study overall, not on this receptor specifically: Participants were mostly white British and included more females than males, and it was suggested by the authors that clonal diversity may have been underestimated. Epitopes outside the regions mutated in the B.1.351 and B.1.1.7 variants were reportedly recognized by nearly half of the unique spike-specific TCRs. The 56-69-year group was small, and its depth increase did not reach significance, likely because of low power. Conclusions about previously exposed vaccinees are limited because only 6 or 7 AZD1222 recipients were SARS-CoV-2 seropositive at baseline. The vaccine-associated CD4 TCRs covered the entire spike protein, and the dominant responses fell in regions 160-218 and 743-854. After two AZD1222 doses, both the breadth and the depth of spike-specific TCRs were significantly higher than at day 0 and than in MenACWY recipients. Because no day 14 peak-response samples were available, repertoires were characterized only after the peak T cell response.

The CDR3 regions of human TCRbeta chains were subjected to immunosequencing. In the authors' own workflow: TCRs in the repertoires were compared against a reference library of SARS-CoV-2-specific TCRs that had been generated with the MIRA antigen-specificity platform. Breadth was defined as the fraction of unique TCRs that were SARS-CoV-2-associated, and depth was defined as the fraction of total T cells that were SARS-CoV-2-associated. Using the MIRA data, each spike-specific TCR was mapped to the spike region that the TCR reacts to and placed in a CD4 or CD8 class. Log10-transformed breadth and depth values were compared by one-way ANOVA with Sidak's multiple comparisons tests. TCRdb mirrors the immuneACCESS table, restricted to in-frame sequences. Some clones are absent from its copies; in checked studies, under half trace to an unresolved V gene, and the reason for the others is unknown. The D gene and trimming were derived from the DNA, and the V and J assignments and clone size from that table. This sample gives about 190,000 clones in total; about 87% of them show up just once. Around 2.5% of the sample comes from the top ten.

The sample here was peripheral blood, taken on day 0 of MenACWY control vaccination. The receptor was derived from an adult in good health.

At the DNA level, the sequence is TGTGCCTGGAGTAGAAGGCGGAATGGCTACACCTTC. The resulting protein is CAWSRRRNGYTF. The V and J genes are TRBV30 and TRBJ1-2; no D segment can be confidently identified. The CDR3 has 12 amino acids, counting the end cysteine and phenylalanine. The read is trimmed to its CDR3 DNA, 36 bases read in frame from base 1. Per the germline V gene (reference sequence), GTSNPN is the CDR1 and SVGIG is the CDR2. Deletion took 2 bases off V and 6 bases off J, with a span of 10 bases between the germline ends.